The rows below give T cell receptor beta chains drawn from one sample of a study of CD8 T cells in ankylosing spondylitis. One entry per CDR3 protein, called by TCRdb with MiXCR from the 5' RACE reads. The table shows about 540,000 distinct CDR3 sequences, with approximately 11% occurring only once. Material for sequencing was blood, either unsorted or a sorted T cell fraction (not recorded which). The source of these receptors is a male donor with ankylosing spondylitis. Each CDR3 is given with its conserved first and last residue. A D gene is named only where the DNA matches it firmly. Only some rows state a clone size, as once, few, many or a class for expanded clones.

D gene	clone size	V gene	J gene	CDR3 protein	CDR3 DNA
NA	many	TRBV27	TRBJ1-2	CASSQPGTPLGYTF	TGTGCCAGCAGTCAACCCGGGACACCACTTGGCTACACCTTC
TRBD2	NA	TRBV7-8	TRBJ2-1	CASSETREGEQFF	TGTGCCAGCAGCGAAACCCGGGAGGGTGAGCAGTTCTTC
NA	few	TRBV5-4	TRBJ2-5	CASSPGDAQAGETQYF	TGTGCCAGCAGCCCGGGAGACGCACAAGCGGGCGAGACCCAGTACTTC
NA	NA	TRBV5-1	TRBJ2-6	CASSLTNGANVLTF	TGCGCCAGCAGCCTTACGAATGGGGCCAACGTCCTGACTTTC
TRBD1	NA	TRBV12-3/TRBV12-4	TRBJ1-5	CASTATGDQPQHF	TGTGCCAGCACTGCGACAGGGGATCAGCCCCAGCATTTT
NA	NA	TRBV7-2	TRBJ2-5	CASSRYRSLGQETQYF	TGTGCCAGCAGCCGTTACAGGTCATTAGGACAAGAGACCCAGTACTTC
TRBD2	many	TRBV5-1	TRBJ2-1	CASSLANSGSTFDNEQFF	TGCGCCAGCAGCTTGGCTAATAGCGGGAGTACTTTTGACAATGAGCAGTTCTTC
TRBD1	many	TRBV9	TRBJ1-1	CASSYWTGKNTEAFF	TGTGCCAGCAGCTACTGGACAGGGAAGAACACTGAAGCTTTCTTT
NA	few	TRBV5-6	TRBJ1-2	CASSRPGRELHPYGYTF	TGTGCCAGCAGCAGGCCGGGACGGGAGCTCCATCCCTATGGCTACACCTTC
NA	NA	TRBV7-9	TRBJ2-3	CASSFASQHTDTQYF	TGTGCCAGCAGCTTTGCCTCTCAACACACAGATACGCAGTATTTT
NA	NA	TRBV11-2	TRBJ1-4	CASSHPTGELFF	TGTGCCAGCAGCCACCCTACAGGAGAACTGTTTTTT
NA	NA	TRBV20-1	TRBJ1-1	CSAQPPGHRGTEAFF	TGCAGTGCCCAGCCACCGGGACACAGAGGCACTGAAGCTTTCTTT
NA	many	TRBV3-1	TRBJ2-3	CASSRSIEVGDTQYF	TGTGCCAGCAGCCGGTCGATCGAGGTTGGAGATACGCAGTATTTT
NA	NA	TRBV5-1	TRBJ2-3	CASSLVSSASTDTQYF	TGCGCCAGCAGCTTGGTGTCTAGCGCCTCCACAGATACGCAGTATTTT
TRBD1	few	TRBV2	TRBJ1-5	CASTRTGVNQPQHF	TGTGCCAGCACCCGGACAGGGGTCAATCAGCCCCAGCATTTT
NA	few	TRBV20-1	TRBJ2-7	CSAMGGPTYEQYF	TGCAGTGCTATGGGGGGCCCGACCTACGAGCAGTACTTC
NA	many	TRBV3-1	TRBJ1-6	CASSSTRSNSPLHF	TGTGCCAGCAGCTCCACACGGAGTAATTCACCCCTCCACTTT
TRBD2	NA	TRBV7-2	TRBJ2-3	CAGSLAGLMIDTQYF	TGTGCCGGCAGCTTAGCGGGCCTCATGATAGATACGCAGTATTTT
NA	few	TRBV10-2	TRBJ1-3	CASSAPDGNTIYF	TGCGCCAGCAGTGCCCCGGACGGAAACACCATATATTTT
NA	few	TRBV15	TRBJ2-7	CATSRDQASYEQYF	TGTGCCACCAGCAGAGATCAGGCCTCCTACGAGCAGTACTTC
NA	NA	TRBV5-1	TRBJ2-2	CASSLAQGNGELFF	TGCGCCAGCAGCTTGGCTCAGGGCAACGGGGAGCTGTTTTTT
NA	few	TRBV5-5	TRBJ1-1	CASSLTGTKLNTEAFF	TGTGCCAGCAGCTTGACAGGGACTAAATTGAACACTGAAGCTTTCTTT